This T cell receptor (beta chain) appears in the sequencing data of a study of blood T cell repertoires in COVID-19. Turning to the study itself: Acute-phase and convalescent COVID-19 samples originated in the United States, Italy and Spain. T cells, B-cell-depleted T cells, or PBMCs provided the cDNA or gDNA that served as material.

Germline CDR1 SNHLY, CDR2 FYNNEI. The ends lost 9 bases at V and 3 bases at J; junction bases unmatched: 7. The length of the CDR3 is 13 residues. Clones were read by immunoSEQ multiplex PCR, and TCRdb kept only the in-frame ones, dropping some. Of hundreds of thousands of clones listed, around 84% are singletons. The specimen was peripheral blood. This sequence was found in a man aged 65 to 85 with acute or convalescent COVID-19. The gene calls are TRBV2 and TRBJ2-7; TRBD1 matches at 8 bases. The CDR3: CASQGQGGYEQYF. CDR3 in DNA: TGTGCCAGTCAAGGACAGGGTGGCTACGAGCAGTACTTC.